This entry lists 6 T cell receptor beta chains sequenced from one sample in a study of regulatory T cells in long-lasting Graves disease. Building of the TCR beta libraries involved iRepertoire HTBI primers and Arm-PCR of CDR3 regions. Via MiXCR, TCRdb re-called the multiplex PCR reads, giving one row per CDR3 protein. The sample records about 460,000 distinct CDR3 sequences, around a fifth being singletons. Time point meaning: persistent/refractory GD, antithyroid drugs over 5 years with positive TRAb. With RNA extracted from PBMCs as input, the TCR library was made. Sample: peripheral blood mononuclear cells (PBMCs), taken when the disease was refractory, from a patient treated with antithyroid drugs. The origin of the receptors is a female donor with Graves disease.

This rearrangement joins TRBV19 to TRBJ1-1; D is perhaps TRBD1 (6 bases). CDR1 is LNHDA and CDR2 is SQIVND in the germline V gene (reference sequence). The CDR3 extends over 13 amino acids. V lost 5 bases, J lost 4 bases, and 11 bases lay in between. CDR3 nucleotide sequence: TGTGCCAGTAGTGACAGGCCCTCCACTGAAGCTTTCTTT. Translated: CASSDRPSTEAFF.

The J gene is TRBJ1-5, the V gene TRBV6-2 or TRBV6-3, with D unclear. Germline V gives CDR1 MNHEY, CDR2 SVGEGT. V was pared by 0 bases and J by 4 bases, with 10 bases between. This CDR3 is built from 15 residues. CDR3 in DNA: TGTGCCAGCAGTTACTCGACCGGTAAGAATCAGCCCCAGCATTTT. Translated, it gives CASSYSTGKNQPQHF.

In DNA form, the CDR3 reads TGTGCCAGCAGGGCCACTAGCGGGCTTCACAATGAGCAGTTCTTC. Amino acids: CASRATSGLHNEQFF. The V call is TRBV2, the J call TRBJ2-1; 9 bases match TRBD2. The CDR3 is 15 residues long. Germline CDR1 is SNHLY and CDR2 is FYNNEI. V trimming: 6 bases; J trimming: 5 bases; junction bases outside the gene matches: 8.

This clonotype has a count of ten or more. The rearrangement links TRBV28 to TRBJ1-2; no definite D call. V was pared by 11 bases and J by 4 bases, with 14 bases between. The V gene's germline CDR1 is MDHEN and CDR2 SYDVKM. This CDR3 comprises 12 residues. As DNA, the CDR3 is TGTGCCTCCTCCACCATTCGCTATGGCTACACCTTC. It encodes CASSTIRYGYTF.

Many counts were recorded for this clonotype. The chain carries TRBV12-3 or TRBV12-4 and TRBJ1-4; no clear D gene. Trimming removed 1 base from V and 2 bases from J, with 8 bases in between. The CDR3 is 15 amino acids. CDR3 DNA sequence: TGTGCCAGCAGTTTAGTGGAAACGACTAATGAAAAACTGTTTTTT. Translation gives CASSLVETTNEKLFF.

This clonotype was seen only a few times. The V and J genes are TRBV4-3 and TRBJ1-4; 8 positions match TRBD1. The CDR3 has 14 amino acids. Germline V gene data show CDR1 as LGHNA and CDR2 as YSLEER. Trimming removed 0 bases from V and 10 bases from J; junction bases left unmatched: 4. The CDR3 sequence is CASSQDRGRGKLFF. In DNA form, the CDR3 reads TGCGCCAGCAGCCAAGACAGGGGGCGCGGAAAACTGTTTTTT.